Given below is one T cell receptor (beta chain) in context. This record belongs to a study of shared clonotypes between healthy human individuals. The CDR3 extends over 11 amino acids. The germline CDR1 and CDR2 sequences are MGHDK and SYGVNS. Trimming cost V 4 bases and J 4 bases, with 5 bases left between them. Generated by immunoSEQ multiplex PCR, the TCRdb table keeps only in-frame clones and is missing some. The repertoire includes around 690,000 clones, 90% of them detected once, and 30% to 40% sits in the top ten. The sample consisted of memory CD8+ T cells from PBMCs. Specified subset: CD45RO+ cells pooled with CCR7-negative TemRA cells. The receptor was isolated from a man between 18 and 29 years old in good health. Some clones in this sample may be carry-over from other donors' samples. The chain is built from TRBV25-1 and TRBJ2-7; no clear D. CDR3 loop: CASSVKYEQYF. The DNA of the CDR3 is TGTGCCAGCAGTGTAAAGTACGAGCAGTACTTC.